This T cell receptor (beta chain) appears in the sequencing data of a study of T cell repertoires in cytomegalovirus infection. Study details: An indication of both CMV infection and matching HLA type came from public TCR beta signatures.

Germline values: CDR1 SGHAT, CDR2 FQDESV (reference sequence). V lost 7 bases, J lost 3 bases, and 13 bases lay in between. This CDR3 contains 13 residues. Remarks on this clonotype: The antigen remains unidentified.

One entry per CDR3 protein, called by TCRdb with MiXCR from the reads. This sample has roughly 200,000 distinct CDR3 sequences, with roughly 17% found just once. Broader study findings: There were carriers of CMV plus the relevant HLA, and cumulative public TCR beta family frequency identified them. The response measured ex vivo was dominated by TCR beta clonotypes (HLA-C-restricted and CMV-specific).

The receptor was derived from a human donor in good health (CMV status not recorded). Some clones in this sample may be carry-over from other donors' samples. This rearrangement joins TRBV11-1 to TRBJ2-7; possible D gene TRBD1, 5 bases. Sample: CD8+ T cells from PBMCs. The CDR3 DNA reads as TGTGCCAGCACCCGGAGCAGGGACTACGAGCAGTACTTC. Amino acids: CASTRSRDYEQYF.